The source of this T cell receptor (beta chain) is a study of T cells expressing NK-cell markers. Whole-study context: Seropositivity for HCMV was found in seven of the eight sequenced donors, with one seronegative. Broader study findings: More than 5 donors carried dominant NKG2C+ clonotypes that made up about 1.0-7.5% of their CD8+ T cells. Researchers report these clonotypes also headed the CD3+CD56-NKG2C+ fraction in a few donors.

About this clonotype: The antigen is undetermined.

TCRdb reprocessed the 5' RACE reads and stores each CDR3 protein as one record, lacking DNA. The sample table sets out about 410,000 distinct CDR3 sequences. Looked up from germline, CDR1 is SGHAT and CDR2 is FQNNGV. The CDR3 consists of 14 residues. This receptor was taken from a woman aged 45-60 years in good health. This chain uses TRBV11-2 with TRBJ2-1; TCRdb's D gene call, TRBD2, goes unchecked for lack of DNA. Source material: blood T cells: a sorted CD56 or NKG2C T cell subset, CD4+ or CD8+ T cells, or bulk PBMC T cells (not recorded which). CDR3: CASSYTSGSDEQFF.